This is a list of T cell receptor beta chains from one sample in a study of identical twins. Via MiXCR, TCRdb re-called the 5' RACE reads, giving one row per CDR3 protein. The sample records around 530,000 distinct CDR3 sequences, 15% being singletons. The same specimen was also included in a second study, on yellow fever vaccine responses in identical twins.

Specimen: CD4+ T cells sorted from blood. The receptors originated from a woman aged 18-29 years in good health. The CDR3 runs from the conserved cysteine through the conserved F or W. D genes are given only for firm matches. Part of the rows lack a size; the others show once, few, many or a class for expanded clones.

clone size,V gene,D gene,J gene,CDR3 DNA,CDR3 protein
few,TRBV5-5,TRBD2,TRBJ2-7,TGTGCCAGCAGCTTGCCTAGCGGGGCTTCCTACGAGCAGTACTTC,CASSLPSGASYEQYF
few,TRBV15,.,TRBJ2-5,TGTGCCACCAGCAGCCCCCGCGTGGAGGAAAGAGAGACCCAGTACTTC,CATSSPRVEERETQYF
few,TRBV2,TRBD1,TRBJ2-3,TGTGCCAGCAGTTTCGGACAGGTCACTAGCACAGATACGCAGTATTTT,CASSFGQVTSTDTQYF
.,TRBV3-1,.,TRBJ2-2,TGTGCCAGCAGCCAAAGGGGTCACTCCACCGGGGAGCTGTTTTTT,CASSQRGHSTGELFF
.,TRBV7-9,TRBD2,TRBJ2-1,TGTGCCAGCAGCCCGGAGGGGCGGGGGGCTTACAATGAGCAGTTCTTC,CASSPEGRGAYNEQFF
few,TRBV12-3/TRBV12-4,.,TRBJ1-5,TGTGCCAGCAGTATGACAGGTTTTCAGCCCCAGCATTTT,CASSMTGFQPQHF
.,TRBV7-9,TRBD2,TRBJ2-1,TGTGCCAGCAGCCCCCCGGGACTAGGGTTGTCCAATGAGCAGTTCTTC,CASSPPGLGLSNEQFF
few,TRBV29-1,.,TRBJ2-2,TGCAGCGTTGATGTGGGAGGCACCGGGGAGCTGTTTTTT,CSVDVGGTGELFF
few,TRBV5-5,.,TRBJ1-1,TGTGCCAGCAGCTTCTGGGGGCGGAGTGAAGCTTTCTTT,CASSFWGRSEAFF
.,TRBV28,.,TRBJ2-6,TGTGCCAGCAGTTTATCACAGTCCACTGGGGCCAACGTCCTGACTTTC,CASSLSQSTGANVLTF
.,TRBV7-2,TRBD2,TRBJ2-3,TGTGCCAGCCGCAAGCGGGGAGGCACAGATACGCAGTATTTT,CASRKRGGTDTQYF
.,TRBV6-2/TRBV6-3,.,TRBJ1-5,TGTGCCAGCAGTTACTGGAGAGATAGCAATCAGCCCCAGCATTTT,CASSYWRDSNQPQHF
few,TRBV7-2,.,TRBJ2-1,TGTGCCAGCAGCTACTATAACAATGAGCAGTTCTTC,CASSYYNNEQFF
few,TRBV4-2,TRBD2,TRBJ2-5,TGTGCCAGCAGCCAAGATCCGGGACTAGCGGGAGGAGAGACCCAGTACTTC,CASSQDPGLAGGETQYF
.,TRBV7-9,.,TRBJ2-2,TGTGCCAGCAGCTCCGGGACCACCGGAGGAGTCGGGGAGCTGTTTTTT,CASSSGTTGGVGELFF
.,TRBV5-6,TRBD1,TRBJ2-1,TGTGCCAGCAGCCGGGGACAGGGCTATCTTAGCTCCTACAATGAGCAGTTCTTC,CASSRGQGYLSSYNEQFF
few,TRBV4-1,TRBD2,TRBJ2-5,TGCGCCAGCAGCCAAGATCGAGGGACTAGCGGGAGACAAGAGACCCAGTACTTC,CASSQDRGTSGRQETQYF
.,TRBV19,TRBD1,TRBJ2-1,TGTGCCAGTAGGGAAGGAAGGGGGCTCAATGAGCAGTTCTTC,CASREGRGLNEQFF
.,TRBV5-4,TRBD2,TRBJ2-1,TGTGCCAGCAGCTCCCCACTCCCAGCGGGCGGGAGCAGTTACCGGAGCTACAATGAGCAGTTCTTC,CASSSPLPAGGSSYRSYNEQFF
few,TRBV3-1,.,TRBJ2-6,TGTGCCAGCAGCACTGTCCAATCTGGGGCCAACGTCCTGACTTTC,CASSTVQSGANVLTF
few,TRBV5-1,TRBD2,TRBJ2-7,TGCGCCAGCAGCACTGGACTAGCGGGAGAGGGGGCCTCCTACGAGCAGTACTTC,CASSTGLAGEGASYEQYF
few,TRBV29-1,.,TRBJ1-1,TGCAGCGTTGTTCACAACACTGAAGCTTTCTTT,CSVVHNTEAFF
few,TRBV25-1,TRBD1,TRBJ2-3,TGTGCCAGCGCCCCCGGGACAGGGGGTGATACGCAGTATTTT,CASAPGTGGDTQYF
once,TRBV5-4,TRBD2,TRBJ2-3,TGTGCCAGCAGCTCCACCTGGGGGGGAGGAGGGACAGATACGCAGTATTTT,CASSSTWGGGGTDTQYF
.,TRBV5-1,TRBD1,TRBJ1-1,TGCGCCAGCAGCTTGGGGGTCGACAGGGGGAACACTGAAGCTTTCTTT,CASSLGVDRGNTEAFF
.,TRBV10-3,TRBD2,TRBJ2-7,TGTGCCATCAGTGCGGTGGGCGGGAGTTTTTACGAGCAGTACTTC,CAISAVGGSFYEQYF
few,TRBV5-1,.,TRBJ2-3,TGCGCCAGCAGCGCTGACGTAGCGTCCGGGACAGATACGCAGTATTTT,CASSADVASGTDTQYF
.,TRBV4-1,TRBD1,TRBJ2-5,TGCGCCAGCAGCCAAGGAAAAGTGACAGGGGGACAAGAGACCCAGTACTTC,CASSQGKVTGGQETQYF
few,TRBV29-1,TRBD2,TRBJ2-5,TGCAGCGCGAACCCTAGCGGGAGGGCCCAAGAGACCCAGTACTTC,CSANPSGRAQETQYF
many,TRBV28,TRBD2,TRBJ2-5,TGTGCCAGCGGCCAGACTAGCGGGGGCCGAGAGACCCAGTACTTC,CASGQTSGGRETQYF
few,TRBV5-1,.,TRBJ2-3,TGCGCCAGCAGCTTGGAAATTGGAGCCACCACAGATACGCAGTATTTT,CASSLEIGATTDTQYF
few,TRBV4-2,TRBD2,TRBJ2-7,TGTGCCAGCAGCCAAGATCTGGCGGGAGCTCTCAGCTACGAGCAGTACTTC,CASSQDLAGALSYEQYF
few,TRBV25-1,.,TRBJ2-4,TGTGCCAGCAGTGAGAACCCTAGCTACATTCAGTACTTC,CASSENPSYIQYF
few,TRBV12-3/TRBV12-4,.,TRBJ1-5,TGTGCCAGCAGTGCGTATAGCAATCAGCCCCAGCATTTT,CASSAYSNQPQHF